This entry is about one T cell receptor (beta chain). The data originate from a study of blood T cell repertoires in COVID-19. Study background: Samples taken during acute and convalescent COVID-19 were collected in the United States, Italy and Spain.

The germline V gene has CDR1 LGHNA and CDR2 YSLEER. CDR3 length: 16 amino acids. The J segment lost 5 bases and the V segment lost 1 base, leaving 5 bases of the junction unmatched. Assay: immunoSEQ multiplex PCR; the TCRdb copy retains only in-frame clones and omits some. The profile covers hundreds of thousands of clones, with more than 75% appearing a single time and about 0.99% taken by the ten largest. The gene calls are TRBV4-3 and TRBJ1-4, with TRBD1 identical over 9 bases. The sample taken for sequencing was peripheral blood. The TCR was taken from a woman aged 40 to 55 who had recovered from COVID-19. For the CDR3, the DNA is TGCGCCAGCAGCCAAGGGGGACAGGGTGGGAATGAAAAACTGTTTTTT. It codes for CASSQGGQGGNEKLFF.